This T cell receptor beta chain is from a study of T cells in Graves' hyperthyroidism and ophthalmopathy. This clonotype has ten or more counts. Germline CDR1 SNHLY, CDR2 FYNNEI. This CDR3 has 15 amino acids. V lost 3 bases, J lost 0 bases, and 3 bases stayed unmatched. RNA transcripts were the template for amplifying TCR beta CDR3 regions. The study used the HTBI primer set for a first-round RT-PCR of the TCR CDR3. TCRdb redid the calling of the multiplex PCR reads with MiXCR, one entry per CDR3 protein. Counted here are about half a million distinct CDR3 sequences, around 21% occurring once; the ten biggest clones make up more than 25%.

V usage is TRBV2 and J usage is TRBJ1-1; 8 nucleotides line up with TRBD1. Input material: blood. The TCR originated in a man younger than 35 with Graves' hyperthyroidism. The CDR3 spells CASSEDRAVNTEAFF. The CDR3 bases are TGTGCCAGCAGTGAGGACAGGGCTGTGAACACTGAAGCTTTCTTT.